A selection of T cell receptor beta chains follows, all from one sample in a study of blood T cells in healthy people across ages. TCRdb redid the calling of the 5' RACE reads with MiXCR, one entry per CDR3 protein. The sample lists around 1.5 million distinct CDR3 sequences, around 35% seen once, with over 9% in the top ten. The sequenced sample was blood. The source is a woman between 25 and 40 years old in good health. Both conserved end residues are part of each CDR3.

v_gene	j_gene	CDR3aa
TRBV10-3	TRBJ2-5	CAISERQKETQYF
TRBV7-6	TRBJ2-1	CASSSTGTSGGRWSYNEQFF
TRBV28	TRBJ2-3	CASSLRGWSADTQYF
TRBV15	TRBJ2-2	CATSRTVTGERFF
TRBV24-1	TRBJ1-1	CATTRMVGRAEAFF
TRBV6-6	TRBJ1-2	CASSYDRLRGAGGYTF
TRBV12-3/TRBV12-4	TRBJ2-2	CASSKGSGFTGELFF
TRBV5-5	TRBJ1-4	CASSLGMDVEKLFF
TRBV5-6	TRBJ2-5	CASSLGVRTDLQETQYF
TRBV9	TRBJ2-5	CASSVGREETQYF
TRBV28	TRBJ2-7	CASSSNRRVHAKPYEQYF
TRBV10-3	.	CAISESTSGRGYEQYF
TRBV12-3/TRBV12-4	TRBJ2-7	CASRPPLGQGDAYEQYF
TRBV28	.	CASSTPGLGSDEQYF
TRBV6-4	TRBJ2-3	CASSYNLGMGTDTQYF
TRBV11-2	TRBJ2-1	CASSFVYGNSYNEQFF
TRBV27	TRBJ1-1	CASSLSVLTEAFF
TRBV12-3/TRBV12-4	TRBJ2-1	CASSRGKGVRYNEQFF
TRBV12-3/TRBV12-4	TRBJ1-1	CASSFRSGAEAFF
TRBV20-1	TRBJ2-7	CSARDKGLAGTGNEQYF
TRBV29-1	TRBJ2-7	CSVGTPLSYEQYF
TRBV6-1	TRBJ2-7	CASKETDISCEQYF
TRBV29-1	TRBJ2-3	CSVEGPGDRARDTQYF
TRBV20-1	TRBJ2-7	CSAREATGLGYEQYF
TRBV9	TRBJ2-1	CASKGLRYNEQFF
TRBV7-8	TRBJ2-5	CASSLVLLDLSGTQYF
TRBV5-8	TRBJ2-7	CASSPSGPRNGFYEQYF
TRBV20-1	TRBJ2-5	CSAPPYLSAGRQETQYF